A single sample is the source of the 15 T cell receptor beta chains below, sequenced in a study of blood T cell repertoires in COVID-19 (TCRdb year 2020). Library generation was performed with the immunoSEQ multiplex PCR assay. As stored in TCRdb, this immuneACCESS dataset retains in-frame rearrangements with V and J assigned. A fraction of the clones does not appear; measured against another copy, unresolved V genes explain less than half of the discrepancy, and the remainder lacks a known reason. Counted in this sample were about 110,000 clones; around 85% of them appeared once. The ten largest clones take up less than 2% of the sample. The sequenced sample was peripheral blood. The receptors originated from a man in his fifties with acute or convalescent COVID-19.

In the case of this clone: This sample includes further DNA sequences coding for the same CDR3. The chain is built from TRBV5-1 and TRBJ1-1; 7 bases fit TRBD1. V lost 3 bases to trimming and J lost 1 base; unmatched junction nucleotides: 6. Germline values: CDR1 SGHRS, CDR2 YFSETQ. The CDR3 runs to 15 residues. The CDR3 here is CASSSGRQGNTEAFF. CDR3 nucleotide sequence: TGCGCCAGCAGCTCGGGTAGACAGGGGAACACTGAAGCTTTCTTT. Full variable domain (remainder filled in from reference TRBV5-1 and TRBJ1-1): KAGVTQTPRYLIKTRGQQVTLSCSPISGHRSVSWYQQTPGQGLQFLFEYFSETQRNKGNFPGRFSGRQFSNSRSEMNVSTLELGDSALYLCASSSGRQGNTEAFFGQGTRLTVV.

The chain recombines TRBV29-1 with TRBJ1-2; possibly TRBD1 for D (6 bases). Looked up from germline, CDR1 is SQVTM and CDR2 is ANQGSEA. This CDR3 has 11 residues. V was shortened by 4 bases and J by 6 bases, with 9 bases between the two germline ends. CDR3 region: CSVGAGDGYTF. Written as DNA, the CDR3 is TGCAGCGTTGGGGCAGGGGATGGCTACACCTTC.

This chain joins TRBV21-1 and TRBJ1-1. TRBV21-1 counts as a pseudogene. The CDR3 is 13 residues long. The DNA of the CDR3 is TGTGCCAGCAGCAAAGGCGATCCCACTGAAGCTTTCTTT. As protein: CASSKGDPTEAFF.

V and J are TRBV2 and TRBJ1-1, with D hard to call. Germline V gene data show CDR1 as SNHLY and CDR2 as FYNNEI. V lost 6 bases to trimming and J lost 4 bases, with 15 bases between them. This CDR3 spans 14 amino acids. The CDR3 reads CASSRRGVGTEAFF. In DNA, the CDR3 is TGTGCCAGCAGCCGGCGGGGAGTCGGCACTGAAGCTTTCTTT.

This sequence joins TRBV6-5 and TRBJ2-1, with TRBD2 as a possible D gene (6 bases). This CDR3 comprises 15 residues. The germline V gene encodes CDR1 MNHEY and CDR2 SVGAGI. V was cut by 4 bases and J by 5 bases, with 15 bases left in between. Written as DNA, the CDR3 is TGTGCCAGCAGTTTCCGACTAGGACTGGACAATGAGCAGTTCTTC. Protein sequence: CASSFRLGLDNEQFF.

This chain uses TRBV3-1 (or the pseudogene TRBV3-2) with TRBJ1-2, with 10 bases that match TRBD1. CDR3 length: 16 residues. Unmatched junction bases numbered 6, after V lost 3 bases and J lost 2 bases. Germline CDR1 and CDR2: LGHDT and YNNKEL (reference sequence). The CDR3 nucleotides read TGTGCCAGCAGCCATGCGGGACAGGGGACGAACTATGGCTACACCTTC. Encoded protein: CASSHAGQGTNYGYTF.

J is TRBJ2-4 and V is TRBV6-5; D is possibly TRBD2 (6 bases). The ends were cut back, 6 bases at V and 9 bases at J, with 15 bases in the middle. The CDR3 spans 13 residues. Per the germline V gene, CDR1 is MNHEY and CDR2 is SVGAGI. DNA of the CDR3: TGTGCCAGCAGATACGGGAGAGTCGGCATTCAGTACTTC. Its protein is CASRYGRVGIQYF.

This chain uses TRBV5-1 with TRBJ2-3; weak D call: TRBD1 (5 bases). The V gene's germline CDR1 is SGHRS and CDR2 YFSETQ. CDR3 length equals 15 residues. V shed 3 bases and J shed 1 base, with 12 bases lying between them. The CDR3 spells CASSSQGKGTDTQYF. In DNA, the CDR3 is TGCGCCAGCAGCTCTCAGGGTAAAGGCACAGATACGCAGTATTTT.

The chain has TRBV6-1 and TRBJ2-6, with D possibly TRBD1 on 5 matching bases. The length of the CDR3 is 18 residues. Germline V gene lookup returns CDR1 MNHNS and CDR2 SASEGT. The ends were cut back, 1 base at V and 2 bases at J, with 15 bases in the middle. CDR3 sequence (DNA): TGTGCCAGCAGTGAAGGGGGCGCAGGGCTAGCTGGGGCCAACGTCCTGACTTTC. Its protein product is CASSEGGAGLAGANVLTF.

V gene TRBV6-5 combines with J gene TRBJ2-1, with D perhaps TRBD1 (6 bases). The V end was cut by 2 bases, the J end by 8 bases, with 7 bases between. Germline V gene sequence: CDR1 MNHEY, CDR2 SVGAGI. This CDR3 has 12 amino acids. CDR3 in DNA: TGTGCCAGCAGTTACGCAGGGGATGAGCAGTTCTTC. Encoded protein: CASSYAGDEQFF.

This chain links TRBV5-1 with TRBJ1-4; D not certain. The CDR3 is 14 amino acids. Trimming shortened V by 4 bases and J by 8 bases, and 15 bases separated the two germline ends. Germline-derived CDR1 and CDR2 are SGHRS and YFSETQ. In DNA, the CDR3 is TGCGCCAGCAGCCGGACCGGGGAGTCGGAAAAACTGTTTTTT. This encodes CASSRTGESEKLFF.

V and J are TRBV5-4 and TRBJ2-3; 11 bases align to TRBD2. The CDR3 runs 17 residues. J was trimmed by 1 base and V by 4 bases; bases with no gene match: 8. Germline V gene sequence: CDR1 SGHNT, CDR2 YYREEE (reference sequence). CDR3: CASSRSVLAGGTDTQYF. The DNA for the CDR3 is TGTGCCAGCAGCCGATCGGTACTAGCGGGGGGCACAGATACGCAGTATTTT.

The rearrangement uses TRBV5-6 and TRBJ1-4; 9 nucleotides match TRBD1. This CDR3 has 15 amino acids. V lost 4 bases, J lost 8 bases, and 9 bases stayed unmatched. CDR1 and CDR2 (germline): SGHDT, YYEEEE. The CDR3 protein is CASSRSGTGTEKLFF. The CDR3 DNA reads as TGTGCCAGCAGCCGATCCGGGACAGGGACCGAAAAACTGTTTTTT. The whole variable domain, remainder taken from reference TRBV5-6 and TRBJ1-4, is DAGVTQSPTHLIKTRGQQVTLRCSPKSGHDTVSWYQQALGQGPQFIFQYYEEEERQRGNFPDRFSGHQFPNYSSELNVNALLLGDSALYLCASSRSGTGTEKLFFGSGTQLSVL.

V and J are TRBV5-1 and TRBJ2-3; TRBD1 aligns across 11 bases. Germline V gene data show CDR1 as SGHRS and CDR2 as YFSETQ. V lost 5 bases, J lost 6 bases, and 8 bases stayed unmatched. The CDR3 has 15 residues. CDR3 DNA sequence: TGCGCCAGCAGTCCAGGACAGGGGGCGAGGGATACGCAGTATTTT. It specifies CASSPGQGARDTQYF. The full variable domain, with the rest looked up from reference TRBV5-1 and TRBJ2-3, is KAGVTQTPRYLIKTRGQQVTLSCSPISGHRSVSWYQQTPGQGLQFLFEYFSETQRNKGNFPGRFSGRQFSNSRSEMNVSTLELGDSALYLCASSPGQGARDTQYFGPGTRLTVL.

This sequence joins TRBV5-1 and TRBJ2-3; D possibly corresponds to TRBD1 (6 bases). The CDR3 has 15 amino acids. Trimming took 0 bases from V and 0 from J, leaving 8 bases between them. Germline values: CDR1 SGHRS, CDR2 YFSETQ. CDR3 nucleotide sequence: TGCGCCAGCAGCTTGGGGGGGCCGAGCACAGATACGCAGTATTTT. It is translated as CASSLGGPSTDTQYF. Full variable domain (rest looked up from reference TRBV5-1 and TRBJ2-3): KAGVTQTPRYLIKTRGQQVTLSCSPISGHRSVSWYQQTPGQGLQFLFEYFSETQRNKGNFPGRFSGRQFSNSRSEMNVSTLELGDSALYLCASSLGGPSTDTQYFGPGTRLTVL.